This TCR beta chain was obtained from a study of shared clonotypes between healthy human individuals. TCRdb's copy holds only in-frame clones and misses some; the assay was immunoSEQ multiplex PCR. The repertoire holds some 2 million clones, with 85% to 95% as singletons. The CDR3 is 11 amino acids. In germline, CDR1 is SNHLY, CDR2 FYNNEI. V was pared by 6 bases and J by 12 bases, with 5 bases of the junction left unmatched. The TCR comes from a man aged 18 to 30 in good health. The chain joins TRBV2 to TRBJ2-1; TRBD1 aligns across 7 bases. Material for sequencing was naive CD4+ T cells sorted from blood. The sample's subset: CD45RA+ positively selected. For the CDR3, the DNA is TGTGCCAGCAGCGACAGGGATTCGCAGTTCTTC. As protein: CASSDRDSQFF.